The 26 T cell receptor beta chains below were found in one sample sequenced in a study of T-cell memory formation after mild COVID-19. Each CDR3 protein is one row after TCRdb ran MiXCR on the 5' RACE reads. The sample has about 280,000 distinct CDR3 sequences; around 8% are singletons. The material sequenced was PBMCs or a T cell subset sorted from them (not recorded which). These receptors all stem from a man younger than 35 who had mild COVID-19 (a few samples of this study predate the infection). Cell type and time point are not known.

The chain uses TRBV5-1 and TRBJ2-2; D gene ambiguous. V lost 1 base to trimming and J lost 2 bases, with 9 bases between them. CDR3 length: 15 residues. From germline, CDR1 is SGHRS and CDR2 YFSETQ. CDR3 nucleotide sequence: TGCGCCAGCAGCTTGTTATACTCTAACACCGGGGAGCTGTTTTTT. This sequence encodes CASSLLYSNTGELFF.

This clonotype was counted ten times or more. V and J are TRBV20-1 and TRBJ2-7, with D perhaps assigned TRBD1 or TRBD2 (5 bases each). CDR3 length: 13 amino acids. Trimming removed 5 bases from V and 2 bases from J, with 13 bases in between. Per germline, CDR1 DFQATT and CDR2 SNEGSKA (reference sequence). In DNA form, the CDR3 reads TGCAGTGCTCCAAAGAGGGACCCCTACGAGCAGTACGTC. It is translated as CSAPKRDPYEQYV.

This clonotype was seen only a few times. The chain couples TRBV24-1 to TRBJ2-2; 8 bases agree with TRBD1. The CDR3 runs to 15 residues. V trimming: 7 bases; J trimming: 4 bases; junction bases outside the gene matches: 7. The germline gives CDR1 KGHDR, CDR2 SFDVKD. The CDR3 bases are TGTGCCACCAGCGGACAGGGACCACTCACCGGGGAGCTGTTTTTT. Translating it yields CATSGQGPLTGELFF.

This rearrangement joins TRBV9 to TRBJ2-4; 7 nucleotides line up with TRBD2. The CDR3 extends over 17 amino acids. J was trimmed by 8 bases and V by 4 bases; bases with no gene match: 18. Germline CDR1 SGDLS, CDR2 YYNGEE. The CDR3 nucleotides read TGTGCCAGCAGCCCGAGCCTGATTGGGACGAGCGGGGACATTCAGTACTTC. As protein: CASSPSLIGTSGDIQYF.

This clonotype was observed a few times. The rearrangement links TRBV7-8 to TRBJ2-7; D ambiguous. The CDR3 runs to 15 residues. Germline V gene sequence: CDR1 SGHVS, CDR2 FQNEAQ. V lost 5 bases and J lost 0, with 14 bases in between. The chain's CDR3 is CASSDRAAVSYEQYF. The CDR3 DNA reads TGTGCCAGCAGCGACCGCGCCGCGGTCTCCTACGAGCAGTACTTC.

The chain couples TRBV29-1 to TRBJ1-4; D may be TRBD1 (5 bases). The CDR3 covers 13 residues. Per the germline V gene, CDR1 is SQVTM and CDR2 is ANQGSEA. V was pared by 7 bases and J by 7 bases, with 16 bases between. The CDR3 bases are TGCAGCGCATCACGCGGGGCAGGTGAAAAACTGTTTTTT. Translation: CSASRGAGEKLFF.

This clonotype was recorded a few times. This chain joins TRBV27 and TRBJ2-1; TRBD2 agrees at 10 bases. CDR1 is MNHEY, CDR2 SMNVEV, per germline (reference sequence). The CDR3 totals 14 residues. After removal of 1 base from V and 14 bases from J, the junction contained 8 bases not matched to a gene. The CDR3 DNA reads as TGTGCCAGCAGTTTATTGGCTAGCGGGGGCCAGGAGTTCTTC. This sequence encodes CASSLLASGGQEFF.

CDR3 nucleotide sequence: TGTGCCAGCAGTTACGCCCCGGGGGGCCGGTACAATGAGCAGTTCTTC. Translating gives CASSYAPGGRYNEQFF. This sequence joins TRBV6-2 or TRBV6-3 and TRBJ2-1, with D perhaps TRBD2 (7 bases). The length of the CDR3 is 16 residues. Deletions cut 2 bases from V and 4 bases from J, with 15 bases between. Germline values: CDR1 MNHEY, CDR2 SVGEGT.

This clonotype was detected only a few times. This chain joins TRBV6-2 or TRBV6-3 and TRBJ1-5; TRBD1 aligns across 10 bases. The length of the CDR3 is 18 residues. The J segment lost 5 bases and the V segment lost 7 bases, leaving 17 bases of the junction unmatched. Germline V gives CDR1 MNHEY, CDR2 SVGEGT. CDR3 amino acids: CASTAHPDRGPTDQPQHF. CDR3 nucleotides: TGTGCCAGCACCGCACACCCAGACAGGGGGCCGACGGATCAGCCCCAGCATTTT.

This clonotype was seen only a few times. V and J are TRBV19 and TRBJ2-2, with 11 nucleotides matching TRBD1. The trim removed 5 bases at V and 5 bases at J, leaving 10 bases unmatched. Germline CDR1 reads LNHDA; CDR2 reads SQIVND (reference sequence). The CDR3 totals 17 residues. The CDR3: CASSSRTGGLRTGELFF. For the CDR3, the DNA is TGTGCCAGTAGTTCGCGGACAGGGGGCTTAAGAACCGGGGAGCTGTTTTTT.

This clonotype was detected only a few times. The chain carries TRBV6-2 or TRBV6-3 and TRBJ2-7; the D gene is possibly TRBD2 (6 bases). Trimming shortened V by 2 bases and J by 4 bases, and 9 bases separated the two germline ends. The CDR3 has 13 residues. The germline V gene encodes CDR1 MNHEY and CDR2 SVGEGT. CDR3 in amino acids: CASSYGGSYEQYV. CDR3 DNA: TGTGCCAGCAGTTACGGGGGGTCGTACGAGCAGTACGTC.

The J gene is TRBJ2-5, the V gene TRBV6-6; 8 bases align to TRBD2. V lost 5 bases to trimming and J lost 7 bases; unmatched junction nucleotides: 15. Germline CDR1 and CDR2: MNHNY and SVGAGI (reference sequence). The CDR3 loop spans 16 amino acids. The CDR3 sequence is CASSTTRAGGQGTQYF. CDR3 nucleotide sequence: TGTGCCAGCAGTACCACGAGGGCGGGGGGCCAGGGGACCCAGTACTTC.

This clonotype was recorded at least ten times. The chain is built from TRBV7-9 and TRBJ1-1; TRBD1 matches at 8 bases. The CDR3 runs 16 residues. Germline CDR1 and CDR2: SEHNR and FQNEAQ (reference sequence). J was trimmed by 0 bases and V by 5 bases; bases with no gene match: 8. The CDR3 region is CASSPYRGGLNTEAFF. The CDR3 DNA reads TGTGCCAGCAGCCCCTACAGGGGGGGGTTGAACACTGAAGCTTTCTTT.

Regarding this clonotype: Relative to the germline gene, one junction end is altered; a read error may explain this. This chain connects TRBV11-2 to TRBJ2-3; D is ambiguous. The length of the CDR3 is 15 residues. The germline gives CDR1 SGHAT, CDR2 FQNNGV. This CDR3 reads CASGLGDPGTDTQYF. DNA of the CDR3: TGTGCCAGCGGCTTGGGTGACCCCGGCACAGATACGCAGTATTTT.

This clonotype has a count of ten or more. The J gene is TRBJ2-2, the V gene TRBV5-1; D uncertain. In germline, CDR1 is SGHRS, CDR2 YFSETQ. This CDR3 comprises 14 residues. The ends were cut back, 4 bases at V and 7 bases at J, with 14 bases in the middle. CDR3: CASSTVEGYGELFF. The CDR3 coding sequence is TGCGCCAGCAGCACTGTCGAAGGTTACGGGGAGCTGTTTTTT.

This clonotype was seen only a few times. The chain recombines TRBV11-2 with TRBJ1-5; the match to TRBD1 covers 12 bases. Trimming took 6 bases from V and 7 from J; bases not matched to a gene: 10. The CDR3 is made up of 16 amino acids. Germline CDR1 SGHAT, CDR2 FQNNGV. CDR3 sequence (DNA): TGTGCCAGCAGACTTGGGACAGGGGGCATGGGGCAGCCCCAGCATTTT. Its protein is CASRLGTGGMGQPQHF.

This clonotype has a handful of counts. This chain joins TRBV7-9 and TRBJ1-5, with D possibly matching TRBD1 (6 bases). The V gene lost 2 bases and the J gene lost 9 bases, with 11 bases spanning the gap. The germline V gene encodes CDR1 SEHNR and CDR2 FQNEAQ (reference sequence). The CDR3 has 13 residues. The DNA of the CDR3 is TGTGCCAGCAGCTTAACAGGGACTGGGCCCCAGCATTTT. Amino acid sequence: CASSLTGTGPQHF.

This clonotype has a count of ten or more. This chain connects TRBV5-1 to TRBJ2-3, with 10 bases aligning to TRBD1. The length of the CDR3 is 16 residues. Trimming removed 0 bases from V and 4 bases from J; junction bases left unmatched: 5. CDR1 and CDR2 (germline): SGHRS, YFSETQ. In nucleotides, the CDR3 is TGCGCCAGCAGCTTGGAAGGGACAGGGGAGGCAGATACGCAGTATTTT. It translates to CASSLEGTGEADTQYF.

This chain connects TRBV12-3 or TRBV12-4 to TRBJ2-4; tentatively, D is TRBD1 (5 bases). There are 15 residues in the CDR3. Trimming removed 2 bases at V and 5 bases at J, with 13 bases between. The CDR3 reads CASSLSGAGENIQYF. As DNA, the CDR3 is TGTGCCAGCAGTTTATCTGGGGCTGGTGAAAACATTCAGTACTTC.

This clonotype has just a few counts. The rearrangement joins TRBV5-1 to TRBJ2-5; TRBD2 matches 7 bases. CDR3 size: 14 residues. Unmatched junction bases numbered 4, after V lost 1 base and J lost 4 bases. Germline V CDR1 and CDR2: SGHRS, YFSETQ. The CDR3 sequence: CASSLRSGGETQYF. The CDR3 DNA sequence: TGCGCCAGCAGCTTGCGTTCGGGGGGAGAGACCCAGTACTTC.

This clonotype was seen a handful of times. The J gene is TRBJ1-6, the V gene TRBV4-1; 9 nucleotides align to TRBD1. The germline gives CDR1 MGHRA, CDR2 YSYEKL. CDR3 length equals 15 residues. V was clipped by 3 bases and J by 9 bases; unmatched bases: 6. CDR3 coding DNA: TGCGCCAGCAGCCAGGAAAAGACAGGGGGTTCACCCCTCCACTTT. This codes for CASSQEKTGGSPLHF.

This clonotype has ten or more counts. J is TRBJ1-5 and V is TRBV7-2; no reliable D call. Germline V CDR1 and CDR2: SGHTA, FQGNSA. V lost 5 bases to trimming and J lost 4 bases, with 9 bases between them. This CDR3 region has 13 residues. The CDR3 spells CASSLFGNQPQHF. CDR3 DNA sequence: TGTGCCAGCAGCCTCTTTGGGAATCAGCCCCAGCATTTT.

This clonotype was seen repeatedly, ten times or more. The chain joins TRBV12-3 or TRBV12-4 to TRBJ2-1; 9 positions match TRBD1. This CDR3 is built from 14 residues. V was pared by 6 bases and J by 7 bases, with 7 bases of the junction left unmatched. CDR3 in DNA: TGTGCCAGCAGCTCACAGGGGGCGAGAAATGAGCAGTTCTTC. Protein product: CASSSQGARNEQFF.

This clonotype was counted only a few times. The rearrangement joins TRBV5-1 to TRBJ2-5, with 9 nucleotides matching TRBD1. CDR3 length: 15 residues. Trimming cost V 2 bases and J 2 bases; bases outside gene matches: 4. Looked up from germline, CDR1 is SGHRS and CDR2 is YFSETQ. Here the CDR3 DNA reads TGCGCCAGCAGCTTAACAGGGGGCGTTCAAGAGACCCAGTACTTC. Its protein product is CASSLTGGVQETQYF.

Many counts were recorded for this clonotype. The chain employs TRBV5-1 and TRBJ2-3; D may be TRBD1 (6 bases). This CDR3 contains 11 residues. Germline V CDR1 and CDR2: SGHRS, YFSETQ. V was cut by 6 bases and J by 14 bases, with 16 bases left in between. The CDR3 coding sequence is TGCGCCAGCACTGACAGGTCCCGCCCGTATTTT. This codes for CASTDRSRPYF.

This clonotype was counted a few times. The chain carries TRBV19 and TRBJ1-1; perhaps TRBD1 as D (6 bases). Germline CDR1 is LNHDA and CDR2 is SQIVND (reference sequence). The CDR3 is made up of 14 amino acids. V lost 3 bases and J lost 0, with 8 bases in between. CDR3 nucleotides: TGTGCCAGTAGTATCGGGGGCCTGAACACTGAAGCTTTCTTT. Protein: CASSIGGLNTEAFF.